The sequence of this T cell receptor (beta chain) was determined in a study of blood T cell repertoires in COVID-19. Study overall: PBMCs, B-cell-depleted T cells, or T cells provided the cDNA or gDNA that made up the material.

Individuals drawn from about 26 US areas were roughly 18 to 95 years old. Deletions cut 5 bases from V and 8 bases from J, with 18 bases between. CDR1 and CDR2 from the germline V gene are MDHEN and SYDVKM. The CDR3 sequence is 15 residues long. Source study methods: Scientists estimated how many nucleated cells there were by amplifying reference gene primers. Assay: immunoSEQ multiplex PCR; the TCRdb copy retains only in-frame clones and omits some. Clonal size and the V and J genes are those of that table, whereas D and trimming came from the DNA. The sample yields about 170,000 clones, about 88% seen once.

Source material: PBMCs or T cells enriched from blood (not recorded which). The chain links TRBV28 to TRBJ1-4; D unclear. The receptor was isolated from a woman under 30 who had recovered from COVID-19. CDR3 in DNA: TGTGCCAGCAGTCCGCTGGCCCCAACGATGGAAAAACTGTTTTTT. As protein: CASSPLAPTMEKLFF.